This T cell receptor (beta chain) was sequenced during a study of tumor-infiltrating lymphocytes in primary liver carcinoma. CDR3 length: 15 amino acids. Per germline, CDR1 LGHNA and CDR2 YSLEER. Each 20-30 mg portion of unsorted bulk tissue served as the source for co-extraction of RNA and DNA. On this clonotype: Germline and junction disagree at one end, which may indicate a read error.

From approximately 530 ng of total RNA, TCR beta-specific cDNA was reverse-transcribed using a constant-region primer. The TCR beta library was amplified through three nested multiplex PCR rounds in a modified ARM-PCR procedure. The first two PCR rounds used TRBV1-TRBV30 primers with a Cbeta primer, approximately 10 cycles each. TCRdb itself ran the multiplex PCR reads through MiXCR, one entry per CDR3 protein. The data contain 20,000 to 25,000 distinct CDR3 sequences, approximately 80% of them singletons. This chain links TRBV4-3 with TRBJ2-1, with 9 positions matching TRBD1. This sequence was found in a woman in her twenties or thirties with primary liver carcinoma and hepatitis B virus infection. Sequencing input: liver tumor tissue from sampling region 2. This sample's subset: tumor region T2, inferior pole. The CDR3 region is CASRSRDRVFNERFF. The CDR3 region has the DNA TGCGCCAGCAGAAGCCGGGACAGGGTTTTTAATGAGCGGTTCTTC.